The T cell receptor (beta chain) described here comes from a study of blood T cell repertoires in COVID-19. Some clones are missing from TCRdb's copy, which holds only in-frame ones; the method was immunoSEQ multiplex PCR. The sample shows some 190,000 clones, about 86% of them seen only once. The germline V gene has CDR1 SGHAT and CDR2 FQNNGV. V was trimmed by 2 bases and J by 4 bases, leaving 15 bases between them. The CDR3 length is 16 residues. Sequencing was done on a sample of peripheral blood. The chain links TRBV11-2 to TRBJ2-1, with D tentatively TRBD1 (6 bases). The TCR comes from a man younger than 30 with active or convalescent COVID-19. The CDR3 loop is CASSLRRDKSYNEQFF. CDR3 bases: TGTGCCAGCAGCTTACGCCGGGACAAATCGTACAATGAGCAGTTCTTC.